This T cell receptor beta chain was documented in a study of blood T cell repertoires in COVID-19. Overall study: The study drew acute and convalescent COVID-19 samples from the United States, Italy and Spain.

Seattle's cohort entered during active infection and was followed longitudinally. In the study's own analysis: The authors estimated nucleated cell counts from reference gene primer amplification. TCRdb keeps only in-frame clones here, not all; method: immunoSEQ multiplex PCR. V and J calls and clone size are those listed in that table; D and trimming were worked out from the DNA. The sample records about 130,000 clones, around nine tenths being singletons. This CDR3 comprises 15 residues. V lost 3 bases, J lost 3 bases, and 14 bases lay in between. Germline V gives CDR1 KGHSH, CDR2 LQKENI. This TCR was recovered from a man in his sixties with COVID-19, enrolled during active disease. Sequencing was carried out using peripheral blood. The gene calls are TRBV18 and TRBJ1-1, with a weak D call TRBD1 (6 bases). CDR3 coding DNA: TGTGCCAGCTCACCGGACTTCAACAGGGACACTGAAGCTTTCTTT. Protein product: CASSPDFNRDTEAFF.